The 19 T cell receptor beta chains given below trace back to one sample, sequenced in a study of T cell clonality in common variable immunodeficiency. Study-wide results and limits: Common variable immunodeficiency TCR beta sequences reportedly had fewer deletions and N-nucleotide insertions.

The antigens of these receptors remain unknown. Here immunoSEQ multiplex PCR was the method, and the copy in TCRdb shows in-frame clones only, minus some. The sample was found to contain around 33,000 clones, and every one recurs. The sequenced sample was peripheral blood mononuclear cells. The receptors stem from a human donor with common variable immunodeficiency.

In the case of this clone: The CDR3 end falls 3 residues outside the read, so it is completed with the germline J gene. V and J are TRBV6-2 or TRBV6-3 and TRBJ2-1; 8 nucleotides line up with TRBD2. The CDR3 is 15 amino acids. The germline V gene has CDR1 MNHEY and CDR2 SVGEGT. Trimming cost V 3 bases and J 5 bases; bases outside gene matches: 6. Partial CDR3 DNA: TGTGCCAGCAGTTATCGGACTAGCATCAACAATGAG. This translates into CASSYRTSINNE. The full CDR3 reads CASSYRTSINNEQFF.

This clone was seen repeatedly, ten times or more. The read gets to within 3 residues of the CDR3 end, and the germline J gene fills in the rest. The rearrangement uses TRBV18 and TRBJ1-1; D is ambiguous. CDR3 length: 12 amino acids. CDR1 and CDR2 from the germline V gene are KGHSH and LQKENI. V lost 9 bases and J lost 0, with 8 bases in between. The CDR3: CASRSVNTEAFF. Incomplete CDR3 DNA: TGTGCCAGTCGGTCCGTGAACACTGAA.

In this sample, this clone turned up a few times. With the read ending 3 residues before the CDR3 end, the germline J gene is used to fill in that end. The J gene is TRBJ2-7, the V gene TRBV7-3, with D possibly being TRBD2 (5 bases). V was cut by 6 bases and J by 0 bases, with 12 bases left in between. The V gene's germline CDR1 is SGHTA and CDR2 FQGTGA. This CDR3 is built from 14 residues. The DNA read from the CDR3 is TGTGCCAGCAGGTTGCCGGGGAGCTCCTACGAG. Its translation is CASRLPGSSYE. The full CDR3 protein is CASRLPGSSYEQYF.

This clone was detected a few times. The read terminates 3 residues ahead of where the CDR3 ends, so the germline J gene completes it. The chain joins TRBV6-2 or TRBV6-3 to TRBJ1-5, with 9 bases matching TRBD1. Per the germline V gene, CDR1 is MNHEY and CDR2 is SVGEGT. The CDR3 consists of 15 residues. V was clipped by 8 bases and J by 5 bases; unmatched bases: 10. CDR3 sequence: CASSQPTGGHQPQHF. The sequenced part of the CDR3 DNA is TGTGCCAGCTCACAACCCACAGGGGGCCATCAGCCC.

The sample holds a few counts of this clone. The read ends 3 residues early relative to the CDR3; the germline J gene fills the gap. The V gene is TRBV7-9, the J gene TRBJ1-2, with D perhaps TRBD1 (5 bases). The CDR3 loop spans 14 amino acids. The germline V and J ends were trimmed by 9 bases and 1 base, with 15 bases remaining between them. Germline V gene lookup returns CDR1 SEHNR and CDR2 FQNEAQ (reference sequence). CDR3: CASLTEDLNYGYTF. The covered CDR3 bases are TGTGCCAGTTTGACAGAGGATCTTAACTATGGC.

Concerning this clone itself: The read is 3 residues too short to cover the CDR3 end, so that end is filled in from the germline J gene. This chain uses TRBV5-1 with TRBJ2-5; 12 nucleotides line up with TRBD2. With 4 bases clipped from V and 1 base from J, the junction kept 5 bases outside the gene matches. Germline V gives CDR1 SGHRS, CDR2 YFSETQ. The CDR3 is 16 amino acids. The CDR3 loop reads CASSRRLAGAQETQYF. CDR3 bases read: TGCGCCAGCAGCCGTCGACTAGCGGGAGCCCAAGAGACC.

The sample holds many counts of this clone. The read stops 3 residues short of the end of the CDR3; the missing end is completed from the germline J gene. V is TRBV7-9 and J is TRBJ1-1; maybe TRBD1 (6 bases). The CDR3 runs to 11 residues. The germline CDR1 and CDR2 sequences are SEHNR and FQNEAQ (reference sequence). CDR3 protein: CASSLRGEAFF. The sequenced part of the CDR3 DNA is TGTGCCAGCAGCTTAAGGGGGGAA.

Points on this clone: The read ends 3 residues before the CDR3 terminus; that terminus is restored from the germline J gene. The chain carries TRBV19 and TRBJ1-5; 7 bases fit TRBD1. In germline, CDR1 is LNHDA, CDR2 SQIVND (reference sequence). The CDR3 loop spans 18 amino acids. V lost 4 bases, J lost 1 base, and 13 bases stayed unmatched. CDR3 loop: CASSTAGPLDRSNQPQHF. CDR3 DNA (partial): TGTGCCAGTAGTACAGCGGGACCCTTGGACAGGAGCAATCAGCCC.

CDR3 region: CAIRPQGSAEQYF. The covered CDR3 bases are TGTGCCATCAGACCCCAGGGGAGCGCCGAG. The chain couples TRBV10-3 to TRBJ2-7; TRBD1 might be the D (6 bases). From the germline J gene comes the end of the CDR3, since the read stops 3 residues before it. This CDR3 is built from 13 residues. Trimming cost V 6 bases and J 6 bases, with 15 bases left between them. In germline, CDR1 is ENHRY, CDR2 SYGVKD.

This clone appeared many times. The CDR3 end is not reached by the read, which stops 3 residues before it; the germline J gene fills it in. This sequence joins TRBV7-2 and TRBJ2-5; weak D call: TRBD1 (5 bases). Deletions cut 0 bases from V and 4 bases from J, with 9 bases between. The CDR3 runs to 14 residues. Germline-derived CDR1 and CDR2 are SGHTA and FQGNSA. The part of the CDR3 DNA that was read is TGTGCCAGCAGCTTAGCAGGGGAAGGAGAGACC. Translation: CASSLAGEGET. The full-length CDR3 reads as CASSLAGEGETQYF.

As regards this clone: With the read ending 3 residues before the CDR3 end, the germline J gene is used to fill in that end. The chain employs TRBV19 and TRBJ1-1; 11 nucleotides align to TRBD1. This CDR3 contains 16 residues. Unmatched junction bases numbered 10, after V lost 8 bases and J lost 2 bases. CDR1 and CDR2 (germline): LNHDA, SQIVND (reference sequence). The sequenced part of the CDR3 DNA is TGTGCCAGTCGACGTCGGACAGGGGGCTTTAACACTGAA. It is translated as CASRRRTGGFNTE. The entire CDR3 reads CASRRRTGGFNTEAFF.

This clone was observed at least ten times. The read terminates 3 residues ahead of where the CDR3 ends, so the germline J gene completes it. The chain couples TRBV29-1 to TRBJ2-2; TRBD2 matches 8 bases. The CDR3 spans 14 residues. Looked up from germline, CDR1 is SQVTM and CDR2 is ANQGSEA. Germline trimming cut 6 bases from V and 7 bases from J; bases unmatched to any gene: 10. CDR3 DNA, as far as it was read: TGCAGCGTCTCCGGGATAGCGGGGAGCGGGGAG. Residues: CSVSGIAGSGE. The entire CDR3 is CSVSGIAGSGELFF.

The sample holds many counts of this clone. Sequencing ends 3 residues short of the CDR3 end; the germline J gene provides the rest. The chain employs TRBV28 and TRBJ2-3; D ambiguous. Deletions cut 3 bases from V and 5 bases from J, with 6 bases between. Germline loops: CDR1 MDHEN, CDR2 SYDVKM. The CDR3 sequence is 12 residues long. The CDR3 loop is CASSFPGDTQYF. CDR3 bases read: TGTGCCAGCAGTTTCCCAGGAGATACG. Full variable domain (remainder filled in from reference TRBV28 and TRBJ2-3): DVKVTQSSRYLVKRTGEKVFLECVQDMDHENMFWYRQDPGLGLRLIYFSYDVKMKEKGDIPEGYSVSREKKERFSLILESASTNQTSMYLCASSFPGDTQYFGPGTRLTVL.

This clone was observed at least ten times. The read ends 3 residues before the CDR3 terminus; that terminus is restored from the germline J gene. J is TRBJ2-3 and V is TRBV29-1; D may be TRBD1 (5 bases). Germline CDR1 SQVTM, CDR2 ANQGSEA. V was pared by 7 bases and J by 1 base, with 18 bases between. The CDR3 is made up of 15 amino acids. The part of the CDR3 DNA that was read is TGCAGCGCAACCCTTGGGCAGGGCGGCACAGATACG. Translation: CSATLGQGGTDT. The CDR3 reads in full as CSATLGQGGTDTQYF.

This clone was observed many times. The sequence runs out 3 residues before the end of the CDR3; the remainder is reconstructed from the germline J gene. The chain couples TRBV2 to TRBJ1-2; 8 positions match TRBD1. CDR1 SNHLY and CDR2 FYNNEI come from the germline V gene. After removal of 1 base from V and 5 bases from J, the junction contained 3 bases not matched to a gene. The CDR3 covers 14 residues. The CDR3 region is CASSEEWTGYGYTF. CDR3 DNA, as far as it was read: TGTGCCAGCAGTGAAGAGTGGACAGGGTATGGC.

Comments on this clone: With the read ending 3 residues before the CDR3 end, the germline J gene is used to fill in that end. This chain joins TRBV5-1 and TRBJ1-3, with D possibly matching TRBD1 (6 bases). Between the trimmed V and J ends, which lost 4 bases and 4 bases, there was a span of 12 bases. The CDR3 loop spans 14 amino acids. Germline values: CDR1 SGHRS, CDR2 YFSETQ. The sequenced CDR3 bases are TGCGCCAGCAGCGGTACCGGGACAGGAAACACC. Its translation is CASSGTGTGNT. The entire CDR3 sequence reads CASSGTGTGNTIYF.

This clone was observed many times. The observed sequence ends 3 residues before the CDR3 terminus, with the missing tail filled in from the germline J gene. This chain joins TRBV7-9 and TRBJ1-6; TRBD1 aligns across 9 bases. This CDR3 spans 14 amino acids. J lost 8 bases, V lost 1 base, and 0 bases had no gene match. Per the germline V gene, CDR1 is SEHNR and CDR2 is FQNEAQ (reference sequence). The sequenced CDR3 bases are TGTGCCAGCAGCTTAGGGACAGGGGATTCACCC. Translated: CASSLGTGDSP. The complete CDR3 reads CASSLGTGDSPLHF.

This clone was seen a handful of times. The DNA read from the CDR3 is TGTGCCAGCACTTTACGACTAGCGGGCCCCTACGAG. This gives the protein CASTLRLAGPYE. The full CDR3 is CASTLRLAGPYEQYF. V usage is TRBV2 and J usage is TRBJ2-7; 10 nucleotides align to TRBD2. The missing CDR3 end, 3 residues past where the read stops, is filled in from the germline J gene. The CDR3 is 15 amino acids. Germline CDR1 SNHLY, CDR2 FYNNEI. Unmatched junction bases numbered 8, after V lost 7 bases and J lost 2 bases.

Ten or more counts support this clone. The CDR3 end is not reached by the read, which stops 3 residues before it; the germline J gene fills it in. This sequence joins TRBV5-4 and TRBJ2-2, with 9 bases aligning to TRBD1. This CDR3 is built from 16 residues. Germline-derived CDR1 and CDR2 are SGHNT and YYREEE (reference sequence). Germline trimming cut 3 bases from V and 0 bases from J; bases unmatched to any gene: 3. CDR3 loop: CASSSGQGANTGELFF. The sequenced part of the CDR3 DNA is TGTGCCAGCAGCTCGGGACAGGGAGCGAACACCGGGGAG.